The subject of this entry is one T cell receptor (beta chain). Germline values: CDR1 SNHLY, CDR2 FYNNEI. V was shortened by 5 bases and J by 4 bases, with 20 bases between the two germline ends. The CDR3 covers 16 residues. This record belongs to a study of blood T cell repertoires in COVID-19. As originally analysed: Amplification of reference gene primers was used by the study to estimate nucleated cell counts. The method was immunoSEQ multiplex PCR; TCRdb's version includes in-frame clones alone and lacks a portion of them. V and J calls and clone size come straight from that table; D and trimming were deduced from the DNA. This table holds around 400,000 clones, more than 70% found once.

The chain is built from TRBV2 and TRBJ1-2, with D possibly being TRBD1 (6 bases). Sequencing was performed on peripheral blood. The sequence came from a woman aged 55-70 years with COVID-19, enrolled during active disease. The CDR3 DNA follows: TGTGCCAGCAGTCCCCCGGTTACAGGGAAAAGCTATGGCTACACCTTC. Translation: CASSPPVTGKSYGYTF. The variable domain in full, with the rest retrieved from reference TRBV2 and TRBJ1-2, is EPEVTQTPSHQVTQMGQEVILRCVPISNHLYFYWYRQILGQKVEFLVSFYNNEISEKSEIFDDQFSVERPDGSNFTLKIRSTKLEDSAMYFCASSPPVTGKSYGYTFGSGTRLTVV.